A single sample gave rise to the 21 T cell receptor beta chains below, sequenced in a study of T-cell reconstitution after alpha-beta-depleted transplantation in children. Unique molecular identifiers were incorporated into the prepared TCRbeta library. TCRdb re-called the PCR reads through MiXCR, storing one row per CDR3 protein. The sample holds about 980,000 distinct CDR3 sequences, around 30% seen once. The sample was PBMCs, mostly from graft donor cells, taken 360 days after TCRalphabeta/CD19-depleted stem cell transplant. These receptors originate from a boy under three years old who had a stem cell transplant for SCID, so the T cells may come from the graft donor.

V usage is TRBV6-5 and J usage is TRBJ1-2; D call uncertain. Germline CDR1 and CDR2: MNHEY and SVGAGI. V dropped 5 bases and J dropped 4 bases, with 11 bases sitting between them. The CDR3 is 13 residues long. This CDR3 reads CASSTSSSYGYTF. The CDR3 DNA reads TGTGCCAGCAGTACCTCGAGCTCCTATGGCTACACCTTC.

This clonotype was observed a few times. V and J are TRBV3-1 and TRBJ2-5, with D perhaps assigned TRBD1 or TRBD2 (6 bases each). Germline loops: CDR1 LGHDT, CDR2 YNNKEL (reference sequence). The CDR3 totals 17 residues. Trimming removed 1 base from V and 5 bases from J, with 20 bases in between. CDR3 amino acids: CASSQGLYLGGGETQYF. In nucleotides, the CDR3 is TGTGCCAGCAGCCAAGGTCTTTATCTCGGGGGCGGCGAGACCCAGTACTTC.

This clonotype was seen only a few times. The junction differs from germline at one of its ends, possibly a read error. The rearrangement links TRBV15 to TRBJ1-2; TRBD1 matches 7 bases. The germline V gene has CDR1 LNHNV and CDR2 YYDKDF (reference sequence). The CDR3 covers 17 residues. CDR3 nucleotide sequence: TGTGCCACCAGCGGAGAGTTCATCGGACAGGCGGGCTATGGCTACACCTTC. Protein product: CATSGEFIGQAGYGYTF. The full variable domain, its missing parts supplied by reference TRBV15 and TRBJ1-2, is DAMVIQNPRYQVTQFGKPVTLSCSQTLNHNVMYWYQQKSSQAPKLLFHYYDKDFNNEADTPDNFQSRRPNTSFCFLDIRSPGLGDTAMYLCATSGEFIGQAGYGYTFGSGTRLTVV.

CDR3 DNA: TGTGCCAGCAGTCCGAACAGGGGAATGAATCAGCCCCAGCATTTT. Protein: CASSPNRGMNQPQHF. The chain recombines TRBV6-1 with TRBJ1-5, with 7 bases identical to TRBD1. Trimming removed 5 bases from V and 4 bases from J; junction bases left unmatched: 8. CDR1 and CDR2 (germline): MNHNS, SASEGT. The CDR3 has 15 amino acids.

This rearrangement joins TRBV18 to TRBJ2-1; D remains ambiguous. The length of the CDR3 is 13 residues. Germline V lookup: CDR1 KGHSH, CDR2 LQKENI. Trimming removed 6 bases at V and 5 bases at J, with 11 bases between. CDR3 coding DNA: TGTGCCAGCTCCGATCAGGATCACAATGAGCAGTTCTTC. Protein sequence: CASSDQDHNEQFF.

The chain links TRBV4-2 to TRBJ2-5; 11 bases align to TRBD2. This CDR3 is built from 18 residues. The V gene's germline CDR1 is LGHNA and CDR2 YNFKEQ. The trim removed 0 bases at V and 2 bases at J, leaving 8 bases unmatched. The CDR3 sequence: CASSQDTGLAALQETQYF. The CDR3 DNA sequence: TGTGCCAGCAGCCAAGATACGGGACTAGCGGCACTGCAAGAGACCCAGTACTTC.

This clonotype turned up a few times. This sequence joins TRBV5-1 and TRBJ1-1, with D uncertain. Germline V gives CDR1 SGHRS, CDR2 YFSETQ. Trimming removed 6 bases at V and 0 bases at J, with 9 bases between. The CDR3 is made up of 13 amino acids. The CDR3 loop is CASMVGMNTEAFF. The CDR3, as DNA: TGCGCCAGCATGGTTGGGATGAACACTGAAGCTTTCTTT.

This clonotype was counted many times. The chain uses TRBV20-1 and TRBJ1-1; TRBD1 might be the D (5 bases). Germline loops: CDR1 DFQATT, CDR2 SNEGSKA (reference sequence). V lost 0 bases and J lost 4, with 12 bases in between. The CDR3 length is 14 residues. The chain's CDR3 is CSARDPRGSTEAFF. DNA of the CDR3: TGCAGTGCTAGAGATCCGCGGGGGAGCACTGAAGCTTTCTTT.

The rearrangement links TRBV20-1 to TRBJ2-1, with 8 positions matching TRBD2. The CDR3 has 14 residues. Germline V gene sequence: CDR1 DFQATT, CDR2 SNEGSKA (reference sequence). The CDR3 reads CSTPRGGGPNEQFF. CDR3 sequence (DNA): TGCAGCACTCCCCGGGGGGGTGGACCAAATGAGCAGTTCTTC.

Only a few counts were recorded for this clonotype. V is TRBV5-1 and J is TRBJ2-7; TRBD2 agrees at 13 bases. Germline V CDR1 and CDR2: SGHRS, YFSETQ. V lost 1 base to trimming and J lost 0 bases; unmatched junction nucleotides: 4. This CDR3 is 17 amino acids long. DNA for the CDR3: TGCGCCAGCAGCTTGTTCGGGACTAGCGGGGCCTCCTACGAGCAGTACTTC. It specifies CASSLFGTSGASYEQYF.

This clonotype occurred a few times. This chain uses TRBV6-5 with TRBJ1-1; TRBD1 aligns across 8 bases. This CDR3 has 15 amino acids. Germline CDR1 and CDR2: MNHEY and SVGAGI. J gave up 3 bases and V 6 bases, and 9 bases lay outside the gene matches. CDR3 DNA: TGTGCCAGCAGGGTCGACAGGGGCATGTACACTGAAGCTTTCTTT. Protein sequence: CASRVDRGMYTEAFF.

The chain recombines TRBV20-1 with TRBJ2-3; 10 bases line up with TRBD2. The CDR3 consists of 17 residues. The V gene end was trimmed by 0 bases and the J gene end by 4 bases; junction bases not matched to a gene: 10. Per the germline V gene, CDR1 is DFQATT and CDR2 is SNEGSKA (reference sequence). This chain's CDR3 is CSAREIKRGGGADTQYF. In nucleotides, the CDR3 is TGCAGTGCTAGAGAAATAAAGCGGGGGGGCGGGGCAGATACGCAGTATTTT.

V gene TRBV7-9 combines with J gene TRBJ1-3, with 9 bases that match TRBD1. The CDR3 is made up of 16 amino acids. V was pared by 5 bases and J by 4 bases, with 9 bases of the junction left unmatched. Germline V lookup: CDR1 SEHNR, CDR2 FQNEAQ (reference sequence). The CDR3 sequence is CASSIPGTGPGNTIYF. As DNA, the CDR3 is TGTGCCAGCAGCATACCCGGGACAGGGCCCGGAAACACCATATATTTT. Filled out from reference TRBV7-9 and TRBJ1-3, the complete variable domain reads DTGVSQNPRHKITKRGQNVTFRCDPISEHNRLYWYRQTLGQGPEFLTYFQNEAQLEKSRLLSDRFSAERPKGSFSTLEIQRTEQGDSAMYLCASSIPGTGPGNTIYFGEGSWLTVV.

The CDR3 DNA reads TGTGCCAGCAGCTTAGAAGTGGGCAGGTCAACTTACAATGAGCAGTTCTTC. Translating it yields CASSLEVGRSTYNEQFF. This chain uses TRBV7-9 with TRBJ2-1; D ambiguous. Trimming took off 1 base at V and 4 bases at J, with 17 bases between the two ends. The CDR3 length is 17 residues. Looked up from germline, CDR1 is SEHNR and CDR2 is FQNEAQ (reference sequence).

J is TRBJ2-7 and V is TRBV5-1, with 11 bases fitting TRBD1. V was pared by 4 bases and J by 3 bases, with 6 bases of the junction left unmatched. This CDR3 contains 15 residues. CDR1 is SGHRS, CDR2 YFSETQ, per germline. CDR3 sequence reads: CASSRGQGAGYEQYF. The DNA of the CDR3 is TGCGCCAGCAGCCGTGGACAGGGGGCGGGCTACGAGCAGTACTTC. Supplemented by reference TRBV5-1 and TRBJ2-7, the full variable domain reads KAGVTQTPRYLIKTRGQQVTLSCSPISGHRSVSWYQQTPGQGLQFLFEYFSETQRNKGNFPGRFSGRQFSNSRSEMNVSTLELGDSALYLCASSRGQGAGYEQYFGPGTRLTVT.

This clonotype has just a few counts. The chain employs TRBV24-1 and TRBJ2-3; TRBD2 matches at 12 bases. Per germline, CDR1 KGHDR and CDR2 SFDVKD. J was trimmed by 4 bases and V by 4 bases; bases with no gene match: 8. There are 17 residues in the CDR3. This chain's CDR3 is CATSDPTSGGIADTQYF. The CDR3 region has the DNA TGTGCCACCAGTGACCCGACTAGCGGGGGAATCGCAGATACGCAGTATTTT.

The chain recombines TRBV5-1 with TRBJ2-3, with 8 bases matching TRBD2. Losses at the gene ends were 2 bases for V and 3 bases for J; bases not matched to a gene: 5. The CDR3 is 15 residues long. Germline assignment: CDR1 SGHRS and CDR2 YFSETQ. This chain's CDR3 is CASSFSGVLTDTQYF. The CDR3, as DNA: TGCGCCAGCAGCTTTAGCGGGGTGCTAACAGATACGCAGTATTTT.

The rearrangement joins TRBV7-9 to TRBJ2-5; D is ambiguous. This CDR3 comprises 14 residues. Germline V CDR1 and CDR2: SEHNR, FQNEAQ (reference sequence). Trimming left V 2 bases short and J 5 bases short, with 12 bases between. The CDR3 nucleotides read TGTGCCAGCAGCTTACGTGGAGTCGTGGAGACCCAGTACTTC. It codes for CASSLRGVVETQYF. The full variable domain, its missing parts supplied by reference TRBV7-9 and TRBJ2-5, is DTGVSQNPRHKITKRGQNVTFRCDPISEHNRLYWYRQTLGQGPEFLTYFQNEAQLEKSRLLSDRFSAERPKGSFSTLEIQRTEQGDSAMYLCASSLRGVVETQYFGPGTRLLVL.

This clonotype has just a few counts. The rearrangement uses TRBV5-1 and TRBJ1-2; 8 bases fit TRBD1. CDR1 is SGHRS and CDR2 is YFSETQ in the germline V gene. CDR3 length: 16 amino acids. V trimming: 3 bases; J trimming: 5 bases; junction bases outside the gene matches: 12. The CDR3 nucleotides are TGCGCCAGCAGCTCCCCGCAACAGGGGGAAGCGTATGGCTACACCTTC. Protein product: CASSSPQQGEAYGYTF.

This clonotype was recorded a few times. The chain carries TRBV20-1 and TRBJ2-7, with a tentative D call TRBD1 (5 bases). CDR3 length: 13 residues. V was cut by 7 bases and J by 7 bases, with 20 bases left in between. Looked up from germline, CDR1 is DFQATT and CDR2 is SNEGSKA (reference sequence). The CDR3 sequence: CSGGRAPVVEQYF. The CDR3 region has the DNA TGCAGTGGGGGCAGGGCACCCGTCGTTGAGCAGTACTTC.

This sequence joins TRBV2 and TRBJ1-2, with a tentative D call TRBD1 (6 bases). Trimming left V 3 bases short and J 5 bases short, with 13 bases between. The CDR3 is 14 residues long. Germline assignment: CDR1 SNHLY and CDR2 FYNNEI. The chain's CDR3 is CASSDGGGYYGYTF. The CDR3 DNA reads as TGTGCCAGCAGTGACGGAGGGGGTTATTATGGCTACACCTTC.